These T cell receptor beta chains were read from a single sample in a study of blood T cell repertoires in COVID-19. This table comes from immunoSEQ multiplex PCR, and its TCRdb copy is limited to in-frame clones, with some not included. Among approximately 260,000 clones listed, 65% to 85% were seen once. The sequenced material came from peripheral blood. The receptor source for this set is a middle-aged woman with active or convalescent COVID-19. CDR3s include the opening cysteine and the closing phenylalanine or tryptophan. D genes are given only for firm matches. Not all rows give a size; the values are once, few, many and, for expanded clones, a class.

clone_size,v_call,d_call,j_call,cdr3_aa
few,TRBV7-9,TRBD1,TRBJ2-7,CASSLTTGVGEQYF
NA,TRBV18,NA,TRBJ1-5,CASSPYRVSQPQHF
NA,TRBV10-2,TRBD1,TRBJ1-2,CASRLGGMYGYTF
NA,TRBV27,TRBD1,TRBJ1-2,CASSTRGGDGYTF
once,TRBV2,TRBD1,TRBJ1-2,CASRFLQGANYGYTF
few,TRBV21-1,NA,TRBJ1-2,CASRKKGGRQVINYGYTF
NA,TRBV19,TRBD2,TRBJ2-2,CATTGLAGATGELFF
NA,TRBV25-1,TRBD1,TRBJ1-2,CASSDPARQGNGYTF
few,TRBV6-6,TRBD2,TRBJ2-5,CASSSRTSAGETQYF
NA,TRBV6-5,TRBD2,TRBJ2-1,CASSPSGRYNEQFF
once,TRBV18,TRBD1,TRBJ1-1,CASSSIGQGANTEAFF
NA,TRBV10-2,NA,TRBJ2-2,CASSPTGTSNTGELFF
NA,TRBV3-1/TRBV3-2,TRBD1,TRBJ1-4,CASSQDARGLIQFF
NA,TRBV28,NA,TRBJ1-5,CASSGTNSNQPQHF
NA,TRBV6-5,NA,TRBJ1-5,CASSPLGQGGQPQHF
NA,TRBV7-9,TRBD1,TRBJ1-3,CASSAGQGASGNTIYF
NA,TRBV28,TRBD1,TRBJ1-6,CASSGGTGAFYSPLHF
once,TRBV5-1,TRBD1,TRBJ2-3,CASSLAGWDRILDTQYF
NA,TRBV5-1,NA,TRBJ1-3,CASSLAESQDTIYF
NA,TRBV12-3/TRBV12-4,TRBD1,TRBJ1-5,CASSGQGGQPQHF
NA,TRBV9,NA,TRBJ1-6,CASSVEDRPSSSYNSPLHF
NA,TRBV5-4,TRBD2,TRBJ2-1,CASSPGGASYNEQFF
NA,TRBV4-1,TRBD1,TRBJ1-2,CASSQDIPTGANYGYTF
NA,TRBV2,TRBD1,TRBJ1-1,CASRIQGLSTEAFF
NA,TRBV5-1,TRBD2,TRBJ2-3,CASSLEAGTRTDTQYF
once,TRBV2,TRBD1,TRBJ1-5,CASRLGTVSNQPQHF
NA,TRBV10-3,NA,TRBJ2-7,CAIRRQLDYEQYF
NA,TRBV5-1,TRBD1,TRBJ1-2,CASSAIPGTGGNYGYTF
NA,TRBV5-1,TRBD2,TRBJ2-1,CASSLRGGAGNEQFF
NA,TRBV6-5,TRBD2,TRBJ2-7,CASFPGGDTYEQYF
few,TRBV6-5,TRBD1,TRBJ1-6,CAARDRGTDSPLHF
NA,TRBV24-1,NA,TRBJ1-5,CATSEAGTQNQPQHF
NA,TRBV6-1,NA,TRBJ1-1,CASSEARRGTLTTEAFF
NA,TRBV6-5,TRBD1,TRBJ2-2,CASRQGAGELFF
few,TRBV28,NA,TRBJ1-1,CASNPANSRAAFF
NA,TRBV29-1,TRBD1,TRBJ1-5,CSVEGTGPNQPQHF
once,TRBV27,NA,TRBJ2-1,CASGFLTGYNEQFF
NA,TRBV28,NA,TRBJ1-1,CASIPGGQANTEAFF
NA,TRBV13,TRBD1,TRBJ2-5,CASSSPGQGGETQYF
NA,TRBV28,TRBD1,TRBJ1-2,CASSFSIRDRALGLGNYGYTF
NA,TRBV4-1,TRBD1,TRBJ2-5,CASSRGQGALGETQYF
NA,TRBV11-1,TRBD1,TRBJ1-6,CASSLTGNNSPLHF
NA,TRBV6-1,NA,TRBJ1-2,CASSEGVRANYGYTF
NA,TRBV4-2,NA,TRBJ1-2,CASSQEAGNGYTF
NA,TRBV6-8,TRBD2,TRBJ2-5,CASRTGGKETQYF
NA,TRBV4-1,TRBD1,TRBJ1-6,CASSFRDRDSPLHF
few,TRBV7-8,NA,TRBJ2-1,CASSSRSAGGNEQFF